This is a list of T cell receptor beta chains from one sample in a study of blood T cell repertoires in COVID-19. TCRdb's copy holds only in-frame clones and misses some; the assay was immunoSEQ multiplex PCR. The table shows more than 200,000 clones, with about 90% occurring only once. Sequencing used peripheral blood. Receptor source: a man aged 18 to 29 with active or convalescent COVID-19. Each CDR3 is given with its conserved first and last residue. The D gene is left open where the match is weak. Size is omitted from some rows. Given values are once, few, many or a class for expanded clones.

v_gene	abundance	d_gene	j_gene	CDR3nt	CDR3aa
TRBV7-2	.	.	TRBJ1-2	TGTGCCAGCAGCTTAGAAGGCCAGGGGTCCGGCTACACCTTC	CASSLEGQGSGYTF
TRBV7-9	.	TRBD1	TRBJ2-2	TGTGCCAGCAGCTTTCAGGGGGCGCGAGCCGGGGAGCTGTTTTTT	CASSFQGARAGELFF
TRBV3-1/TRBV3-2	.	TRBD1	TRBJ1-6	TGTGCCAGCAGTCGGACAGGGGATAATTCACCCCTCCACTTT	CASSRTGDNSPLHF
TRBV4-2	.	.	TRBJ1-1	TGTGCCAGCAGCCAAGACTCAGCAGGGCTTATAGCTTTCTTT	CASSQDSAGLIAFF
TRBV7-8	.	.	TRBJ1-1	TGTGCCAGCAGCCCAACTTTTAACACTGAAGCTTTCTTT	CASSPTFNTEAFF
TRBV6-5	.	TRBD2	TRBJ2-5	TGTGCCAGCAGTTCCCCTACTAGCGGCCAAGAGACCCAGTACTTC	CASSSPTSGQETQYF
TRBV5-6	.	TRBD2	TRBJ2-7	TGTGCCAGCAGCTCGGGACTAGCGGGAGGAGTAAGGGAGCAGTACTTC	CASSSGLAGGVREQYF
TRBV5-6	.	TRBD1	TRBJ1-2	TGTGCCAGCAAAAAGGACAGGGGGCAAGGCTACACCTTC	CASKKDRGQGYTF
TRBV18	few	.	TRBJ1-2	TGTGCCAGCTCACCACGGACAGACTATGGCTACACCTTC	CASSPRTDYGYTF
TRBV5-1	.	.	TRBJ1-1	TGCGCCAGCAGCCCTTACCCGGGGGGTAAAGTCACTGAAGCTTTCTTT	CASSPYPGGKVTEAFF
TRBV13	few	.	TRBJ2-7	TGTGCCAGCAGCTTAGGCCGCGGGTCCTACGAGCAGTACTTC	CASSLGRGSYEQYF
TRBV7-2	.	TRBD1	TRBJ2-7	TGTGCCAGCAGCTTCCCTCTACAGGGGGTAAGCTCCTACGAGCAGTACTTC	CASSFPLQGVSSYEQYF
TRBV28	.	.	TRBJ1-2	TGTGCCAGCAGTTTAAGTCGCAGGTATAACTATGGCTACACCTTC	CASSLSRRYNYGYTF
TRBV4-1	once	TRBD2	TRBJ2-5	TGCGCCAGCAGCCGGACTAGCGGGGGGGCGTTTGGAGAGACCCAGTACTTC	CASSRTSGGAFGETQYF
TRBV9	.	TRBD2	TRBJ2-1	TGTGCCAGCAGCCCGCGGACTAGCGGCCACAATGAGCAGTTCTTC	CASSPRTSGHNEQFF
TRBV29-1	.	.	TRBJ1-3	TGCAGCGTTAACTCAAACGGGGTCGGAAACACCATATATTTT	CSVNSNGVGNTIYF
TRBV11-2	.	TRBD2	TRBJ2-5	TGTGCCAGCAGTTCCGGACTAGCGGGACTAGCGGGGGGGCTGGAGACCCAGTACTTC	CASSSGLAGLAGGLETQYF
TRBV5-4	.	.	TRBJ1-3	TGTGCCAGCAGCGTGGACCGACTAACCTCTGGAAACACCATATATTTT	CASSVDRLTSGNTIYF
TRBV7-9	.	.	TRBJ2-7	TGTGCCAGCAGCTTGTCGGTCCACGAGCAGTACTTC	CASSLSVHEQYF
TRBV19	.	TRBD2	TRBJ2-7	TGTGCCAGTAGTATTGGACAATGGGAGGGCGAGCAGTACTTC	CASSIGQWEGEQYF
TRBV3-1/TRBV3-2	.	TRBD1	TRBJ1-5	TGTGCCAGCAGCCAAGGGGGACAGGGATTCAATCAGCCCCAGCATTTT	CASSQGGQGFNQPQHF
TRBV11-2	.	.	TRBJ2-7	TGTGCCAGCAGCTTCCCAACGGGACTCGGCATATACGAGCAGTACTTC	CASSFPTGLGIYEQYF
TRBV14	.	.	TRBJ2-7	TGTGCCAGCAGCCCGATAGACAGGGAGGCTTGGTACTTC	CASSPIDREAWYF
TRBV5-6	.	.	TRBJ2-7	TGTGCCAGCAGCTCCAGGGTATTAAAAACCTACGAGCAGTACTTC	CASSSRVLKTYEQYF
TRBV18	.	TRBD1	TRBJ2-7	TGTGCCAGCTCACCACGAGGGACAGGGGTCCAGCAGTACTTC	CASSPRGTGVQQYF
TRBV4-3	few	TRBD1	TRBJ1-2	TGCGCCAGCAGCCCCCAACCCGGACAGGGGGATGGCTACACCTTC	CASSPQPGQGDGYTF
TRBV28	.	.	TRBJ2-7	TGTGCCAGCAATGCGAGGAGTTACGAGCAGTACTTC	CASNARSYEQYF
TRBV15	.	TRBD2	TRBJ2-3	TGTGCCACCAGCAGAGAAACTAGCGGGGGGGCGGATACGCAGTATTTT	CATSRETSGGADTQYF
TRBV27	few	.	TRBJ1-6	TGTGCCAGCAGTTTGTTGGCGGGGACGGATTCACCCCTCCACTTT	CASSLLAGTDSPLHF
TRBV7-2	.	.	TRBJ1-6	TGTGCCAGCAGCGCCACTGGACAGAGGAGCTCCTATAATTCACCCCTCCACTTT	CASSATGQRSSYNSPLHF
TRBV11-2	.	.	TRBJ1-2	TGTGCCAGCACTCTGGGACACTACAACTATGGCTACACCTTC	CASTLGHYNYGYTF
TRBV28	.	TRBD1	TRBJ2-7	TGTGCCAGCAGCAACAGGGGCTACGAGCAGTACTTC	CASSNRGYEQYF